The next 22 T cell receptor beta chains were all read from a single sample in a study of OX40 agonist ivuxolimab in advanced cancers. Assay used: immunoSEQ multiplex PCR; TCRdb lists only in-frame clones, some missing. The repertoire includes about 69,000 clones, 75% to 90% of them detected once, and less than 7.5% sits in the top ten. The material was CD4+ or CD8+ T cells sorted from blood, obtained in a trial of the OX40 agonist ivuxolimab. All receptors come from an adult with an advanced solid tumor such as melanoma, head and neck, liver or kidney cancer.

The genes are TRBV7-9 and TRBJ2-1; 10 positions agree with TRBD2. The CDR3 loop spans 15 amino acids. Germline lookup yields CDR1 SEHNR and CDR2 FQNEAQ (reference sequence). Unmatched junction bases numbered 5, after V lost 1 base and J lost 8 bases. This CDR3 reads CASSLVIAGGYEQFF. CDR3 nucleotide sequence: TGTGCCAGCAGCTTAGTCATAGCGGGGGGTTATGAGCAGTTCTTC.

The J gene is TRBJ1-1, the V gene TRBV7-6; 10 positions match TRBD1. The CDR3 loop spans 14 amino acids. J lost 3 bases, V lost 5 bases, and 3 bases had no gene match. Germline assignment: CDR1 SGHVS and CDR2 FNYEAQ. CDR3 sequence reads: CASSTGQGYTEAFF. The CDR3 DNA is TGTGCCAGCAGCACGGGACAGGGGTACACTGAAGCTTTCTTT.

The J gene is TRBJ2-7, the V gene TRBV5-4; 8 nucleotides align to TRBD1. V was clipped by 4 bases and J by 3 bases; unmatched bases: 6. Germline CDR1 and CDR2: SGHNT and YYREEE (reference sequence). This CDR3 is 14 amino acids long. The CDR3 bases are TGTGCCAGCAGCCTACAGGGGGAGCTCTACGAGCAGTACTTC. It translates to CASSLQGELYEQYF.

The CDR3 here is CASSLSERSSYNEQFF. In nucleotides, the CDR3 is TGTGCCAGCAGTTTATCAGAGAGGAGCTCCTACAATGAGCAGTTCTTC. The chain couples TRBV27 to TRBJ2-1; no clear D gene. CDR3 length equals 16 residues. Germline values: CDR1 MNHEY, CDR2 SMNVEV (reference sequence). Between the trimmed V and J ends, which lost 0 bases and 0 bases, there was a span of 9 bases.

The chain uses TRBV28 and TRBJ2-7; D gene unclear. The CDR3 extends over 14 amino acids. Trimming took 3 bases from V and 0 from J, leaving 9 bases between them. CDR1 is MDHEN, CDR2 SYDVKM, per germline. The CDR3 spells CASSFEVSSYEQYF. The CDR3 coding sequence is TGTGCCAGCAGTTTTGAGGTGAGCTCCTACGAGCAGTACTTC.

This clone has just one count. V gene TRBV7-6 combines with J gene TRBJ2-7, with 9 bases fitting TRBD1. J gave up 2 bases and V 0 bases, and 5 bases lay outside the gene matches. Germline lookup yields CDR1 SGHVS and CDR2 FNYEAQ. The CDR3 sequence is 16 residues long. The CDR3 sequence: CASSLAQRQGAYEQYF. As DNA, the CDR3 is TGTGCCAGCAGCTTAGCGCAAAGACAGGGGGCCTACGAGCAGTACTTC.

The chain couples TRBV10-3 to TRBJ1-2; 10 bases match TRBD1. Germline V gives CDR1 ENHRY, CDR2 SYGVKD. Losses at the gene ends were 3 bases for V and 5 bases for J; bases not matched to a gene: 3. The CDR3 spans 14 residues. CDR3 nucleotide sequence: TGTGCCATCAGTGACGGGACAGGGGCTTATGGCTACACCTTC. This translates into CAISDGTGAYGYTF.

The chain uses TRBV27 and TRBJ2-7, with D possibly matching TRBD2 (6 bases). The CDR3 contains 14 residues. Germline V CDR1 and CDR2: MNHEY, SMNVEV (reference sequence). V lost 3 bases to trimming and J lost 1 base, with 10 bases between them. CDR3 DNA sequence: TGTGCCAGCAGTTTCACTAGCTCATCCTACGAGCAGTACTTC. Encoded protein: CASSFTSSSYEQYF.

The V call is TRBV19, the J call TRBJ2-5, with TRBD1 as a possible D gene (6 bases). The germline CDR1 and CDR2 sequences are LNHDA and SQIVND (reference sequence). This CDR3 is built from 14 residues. The V gene lost 5 bases and the J gene lost 2 bases, with 12 bases spanning the gap. In nucleotides, the CDR3 is TGTGCCAGTAGTTCTCCGGGACAACAAGAGACCCAGTACTTC. Translating gives CASSSPGQQETQYF. The full variable domain, in which reference TRBV19 and TRBJ2-5 provide the parts outside the CDR3, is DGGITQSPKYLFRKEGQNVTLSCEQNLNHDAMYWYRQDPGQGLRLIYYSQIVNDFQKGDIAEGYSVSREKKESFPLTVTSAQKNPTAFYLCASSSPGQQETQYFGPGTRLLVL.

The gene calls are TRBV13 and TRBJ2-5; 7 nucleotides match TRBD1. Germline loops: CDR1 PRHDT, CDR2 FYEKMQ (reference sequence). The junction had 17 bases not matched to a gene; V was cut back by 5 bases and J by 2 bases. The CDR3 has 18 amino acids. In nucleotides, the CDR3 is TGTGCCAGCAGCACAGAGAGAAATCCCAGGGGGTTTCAAGAGACCCAGTACTTC. It encodes CASSTERNPRGFQETQYF.

V is TRBV7-3 and J is TRBJ2-2, with D unclear. The CDR3 spans 13 residues. Germline CDR1 reads SGHTA; CDR2 reads FQGTGA. Trimming took off 2 bases at V and 4 bases at J, with 5 bases between the two ends. For the CDR3, the DNA is TGTGCCAGCAGCTTAGTAACCACCGGGGAGCTGTTTTTT. The encoded protein is CASSLVTTGELFF.

The rearrangement joins TRBV27 to TRBJ2-1, with D unresolved. The CDR3 covers 13 residues. The germline CDR1 and CDR2 sequences are MNHEY and SMNVEV (reference sequence). Trimming stripped 10 bases from V and 0 bases from J, with 10 bases between. The CDR3 nucleotides are TGTGCCACCTTTGGGCCCTCCTACAATGAGCAGTTCTTC. Translating it yields CATFGPSYNEQFF.

The chain recombines TRBV12-5 with TRBJ2-5; 7 bases match TRBD1. V was pared by 4 bases and J by 3 bases, with 2 bases of the junction left unmatched. The CDR3 is made up of 13 amino acids. The V gene's germline CDR1 is LGHNT and CDR2 FRNRAP. CDR3 sequence reads: CASGSDREETQYF. DNA of the CDR3: TGTGCTAGTGGTTCCGACAGGGAAGAGACCCAGTACTTC.

The chain recombines TRBV28 with TRBJ2-3; unclear D gene. CDR1 is MDHEN, CDR2 SYDVKM, per germline. Between the trimmed V and J ends, which lost 2 bases and 0 bases, there was a span of 6 bases. The CDR3 is 14 residues long. This chain's CDR3 is CASSLMGSTDTQYF. The CDR3 DNA reads TGTGCCAGCAGTTTAATGGGTAGCACAGATACGCAGTATTTT.

This clone showed up just a few times. This chain uses TRBV4-1 with TRBJ1-1; 7 positions agree with TRBD1. Trimming took 4 bases from V and 0 from J; bases not matched to a gene: 2. Per the germline V gene, CDR1 is MGHRA and CDR2 is YSYEKL. The CDR3 contains 14 residues. As DNA, the CDR3 is TGCGCCAGCAGCCCGGGACAGTTGAACACTGAAGCTTTCTTT. Translating gives CASSPGQLNTEAFF.

The V call is TRBV7-2, the J call TRBJ2-1, with a weak D call TRBD2 (6 bases). Germline CDR1 SGHTA, CDR2 FQGNSA. V was shortened by 3 bases and J by 7 bases, with 16 bases between the two germline ends. The CDR3 spans 15 residues. This CDR3 is CASSFPLTGGNEQFF. DNA for the CDR3: TGTGCCAGCAGCTTCCCACTCACCGGGGGAAATGAGCAGTTCTTC.

The chain recombines TRBV5-5 with TRBJ1-1; perhaps TRBD1 as D (6 bases). The germline gives CDR1 SGHKS, CDR2 YYEKEE (reference sequence). The CDR3 is 15 residues long. V was clipped by 4 bases and J by 2 bases, with 15 bases between them. CDR3 loop: CASSTPQGLNTEAFF. For the CDR3, the DNA is TGTGCCAGCAGCACGCCACAGGGTTTAAACACTGAAGCTTTCTTT.

The chain has TRBV7-3 and TRBJ2-6; the D is unclear. Germline values: CDR1 SGHTA, CDR2 FQGTGA. The ends were cut back, 1 base at V and 12 bases at J, with 13 bases in the middle. The CDR3 runs 14 residues. In nucleotides, the CDR3 is TGTGCCAGCAGCTTAATCTCCGCCGCTCGCGTCCTGACTTTC. Its translation is CASSLISAARVLTF.

This chain joins TRBV19 and TRBJ2-5; D perhaps matches TRBD2 (5 bases). The CDR3 sequence is 16 residues long. Germline V gene lookup returns CDR1 LNHDA and CDR2 SQIVND (reference sequence). The ends were cut back, 4 bases at V and 1 base at J, with 16 bases in the middle. The CDR3 nucleotides read TGTGCCAGTAGTACGGACGGAGTTCGGGGCCAAGAGACCCAGTACTTC. It specifies CASSTDGVRGQETQYF.

This sequence joins TRBV19 and TRBJ2-1, with a weak D call TRBD2 (6 bases). The CDR3 spans 14 residues. The V end was cut by 5 bases, the J end by 5 bases, with 13 bases between. Germline values: CDR1 LNHDA, CDR2 SQIVND (reference sequence). CDR3 region: CASSSRDLDNEQFF. In DNA, the CDR3 is TGTGCCAGTAGTTCCCGGGACTTAGACAATGAGCAGTTCTTC.

V and J are TRBV5-4 and TRBJ2-3; D is possibly TRBD1 or TRBD2 (5 bases each). Germline V gives CDR1 SGHNT, CDR2 YYREEE (reference sequence). Trimming shortened V by 2 bases and J by 0 bases, and 13 bases separated the two germline ends. This CDR3 contains 16 residues. The CDR3 coding sequence is TGTGCCAGCAGCTTCCAAGGGACGTTGAGCACAGATACGCAGTATTTT. Translation gives CASSFQGTLSTDTQYF.

This clone has more than one count but fewer than ten. The V and J genes are TRBV19 and TRBJ2-7; 8 bases fit TRBD1. CDR1 and CDR2 from the germline V gene are LNHDA and SQIVND (reference sequence). This CDR3 region has 15 residues. The trim removed 3 bases at V and 4 bases at J, leaving 8 bases unmatched. DNA for the CDR3: TGTGCCAGTAGTATCGCAGGGGGCGCAGGGTACGAGCAGTACTTC. Translated: CASSIAGGAGYEQYF.